This record covers a single T cell receptor beta chain. No antigen is known for it. This specimen comes from a study of response to subunit inactivated influenza vaccine. This CDR3 comprises 13 residues. V was clipped by 3 bases and J by 6 bases; unmatched bases: 4. CDR1 is DFQATT, CDR2 SNEGSKA, per germline (reference sequence). Overall study findings and caveats: Authors suggested that a seasonal influenza vaccination recruits few new T cells each time.

TCRdb recomputed calls from the RT-PCR reads with MiXCR, one row per CDR3 protein. The data contain 600,000 to 850,000 distinct CDR3 sequences, 12% to 15% of them seen just once; the ten biggest clones take up roughly 7.2%. This rearrangement joins TRBV20-1 to TRBJ2-1; 8 positions agree with TRBD2. Sequenced material: PBMCs from blood, taken approximately 15 days before vaccination. This clonotype originated in a man aged 50-60 years who received an inactivated influenza vaccine. CDR3 residues: CSASGGAFNEQFF. In DNA form, the CDR3 reads TGCAGTGCTAGCGGGGGGGCCTTCAATGAGCAGTTCTTC.